These T cell receptor beta chains were read from a single sample in a study of radiation and T cells in renal cell carcinoma. Measured with immunoSEQ multiplex PCR; TCRdb has only the in-frame clones, and not every one. The table shows some 10,000 clones, with around 50% occurring only once. The sequencing used tumor tissue, collected from a patient whose treatment was nephrectomy without radiotherapy. The source of these receptors is a middle-aged man with renal cell carcinoma. The CDR3 runs from the conserved cysteine through the conserved F or W. The order of the fields is J gene, V gene, clone size, D gene, CDR3 DNA, CDR3 protein. A D gene is named only where the DNA matches it firmly. Clone size is shown for a subset of rows, as once, few, many or a class of expanded clone.

TRBJ2-3 TRBV19 NA NA TGTGCCAGTAGCCGTTTAGTCGGGACAGATACGCAGTATTTT CASSRLVGTDTQYF
TRBJ2-2 TRBV30 few NA TGTGCCTGGAACAGGGAAAACACCGGGGAGCTGTTTTTT CAWNRENTGELFF
TRBJ2-1 TRBV30 few NA TGTGCCTGGAGTGTAAAGGCCAACAATGAGCAGTTCTTC CAWSVKANNEQFF
TRBJ1-2 TRBV5-1 few NA TGCGCCAGCAGCCTACAAGGAAACTATGGCTACACCTTC CASSLQGNYGYTF
TRBJ2-2 TRBV28 once NA TGTGCCAGCAGTTTGGCCGGGGAGCTGTTTTTT CASSLAGELFF
TRBJ1-1 TRBV9 NA TRBD1 TGTGCCAGCAGCGGACGTTACAGGGGGTCGAGCACTGAAGCTTTCTTT CASSGRYRGSSTEAFF
TRBJ2-3 TRBV6-5 NA NA TGTGCCAGCAGTTCCAGCCCCCACACAGATACGCAGTATTTT CASSSSPHTDTQYF
TRBJ2-5 TRBV5-1 NA TRBD2 TGCGCCAGCAGCGGAGGACTAGCGGGAGGAGGGGTAGAGACCCAGTACTTC CASSGGLAGGGVETQYF
TRBJ1-2 TRBV9 NA NA TGTGCCAGCAGTGCAGGGATTGGCGGCTACACCTTC CASSAGIGGYTF
TRBJ2-1 TRBV7-6 few NA TGTGCCAGCAGCCGAAGAGAGTACAATGAGCAGTTCTTC CASSRREYNEQFF
TRBJ2-6 TRBV7-8 NA TRBD2 TGTGCCAGCAGCCCAACCGGTGTTTGGCTAGCGGGTACCTCTGGGGCCAACGTCCTGACTTTC CASSPTGVWLAGTSGANVLTF
TRBJ2-7 TRBV19 NA TRBD1 TGTGCCAGTAGCCCGGACAGGTCCTACGAGCAGTACTTC CASSPDRSYEQYF
TRBJ1-1 TRBV19 few NA TGTGCCAGTAGTATGGACCTGAACACTGAAGCTTTCTTT CASSMDLNTEAFF
TRBJ2-4 TRBV7-9 NA NA TGTGCCAGCAGCCCCAGAGGGACCCTACAAAACATTCAGTACTTC CASSPRGTLQNIQYF
TRBJ1-2 TRBV2 once NA TGTGCCAGCAGTGAATTTTCGGCCCAGGGCGCGTTC CASSEFSAQGAF
TRBJ2-1 TRBV6-5 NA NA TGTGCCAGCAGTTGGCAGGGGCCTAATGAGCAGTTCTTC CASSWQGPNEQFF
TRBJ2-1 TRBV28 NA NA TGTGCCGCTGGAAGGCCCGCTGAAGGGCCCAATGAGCAGTTCTTC CAAGRPAEGPNEQFF
TRBJ1-5 TRBV5-6 few NA TGTGCCAGCAGCTTGGGATATCAGCCCCAGCATTTT CASSLGYQPQHF
TRBJ2-5 TRBV5-8 NA TRBD2 TGTGCCAGCAGCCCGGGACTACGACAAGAGACCCAGTACTTC CASSPGLRQETQYF
TRBJ2-1 TRBV4-1 NA NA TGCGCCAGCAGCCAAGGTAAAAATGAGCAGTTCTTC CASSQGKNEQFF
TRBJ2-6 TRBV11-3 NA TRBD1 TGTGCCAGCAGCACAGGGGGCTCTGGGGCCAACGTCCTGACTTTC CASSTGGSGANVLTF
TRBJ1-1 TRBV5-3 NA TRBD1 TGTGCCAGCAGCTTTCATACAGGGGGTATTGCTGAAGCTTTCTTT CASSFHTGGIAEAFF
TRBJ2-2 TRBV19 NA NA TGTGCCAGTAGTATAGTTAGGATCTTAAGAACCGGGGAGCTGTTTTTT CASSIVRILRTGELFF
TRBJ1-2 TRBV6-1 few TRBD1 TGTGCCAGCAGTGAGGGACAGGGTCTTTCTGGCTACACCTTC CASSEGQGLSGYTF
TRBJ2-3 TRBV6-6 NA TRBD2 TGTGCCAGCAGGGGACTAGCGGGAGGGTGGACAGATACGCAGTATTTT CASRGLAGGWTDTQYF
TRBJ2-3 TRBV18 few NA TGTGCCAGCTCACCTCGACAGAGTAGCACAGATACGCAGTATTTT CASSPRQSSTDTQYF
TRBJ2-5 TRBV7-8 NA NA TGTGCCAGCAGCTTAGGACAGGCACAAGAGACCCAGTACTTC CASSLGQAQETQYF